The 9 T cell receptor beta chains below were found in one sample sequenced in a study of blood T cell repertoires in COVID-19. Repertoires were generated with immunoSEQ multiplex PCR, while TCRdb's copy carries only in-frame clones and drops some. The profile covers 400,000 to 500,000 clones, with roughly 90% appearing a single time and approximately 2% taken by the ten largest. Input material: PBMCs or T cells enriched from blood (not recorded which). The receptor source for this set is a woman in her thirties or forties who had recovered from COVID-19.

The chain has TRBV29-1 and TRBJ2-5; no reliable D call. CDR1 is SQVTM and CDR2 is ANQGSEA in the germline V gene. Trimming shortened V by 4 bases and J by 4 bases, and 16 bases separated the two germline ends. The CDR3 spans 14 residues. The CDR3 is CSVADATNGETQYF. The CDR3 DNA reads as TGCAGCGTTGCGGATGCTACTAATGGAGAGACCCAGTACTTC.

The CDR3 loop reads CASSLGVSGQGGQPQHF. CDR3 sequence (DNA): TGTGCCAGCAGCTTAGGGGTTTCGGGACAGGGAGGTCAGCCCCAGCATTTT. The V and J genes are TRBV7-8 and TRBJ1-5, with 9 bases identical to TRBD1. Germline V CDR1 and CDR2: SGHVS, FQNEAQ. This CDR3 comprises 17 residues. V was pared by 1 base and J by 6 bases, with 10 bases of the junction left unmatched.

The V and J genes are TRBV15 and TRBJ1-5; no clear D. V was clipped by 0 bases and J by 6 bases, with 9 bases between them. This CDR3 has 14 residues. CDR1 and CDR2 (germline): LNHNV, YYDKDF (reference sequence). Here the CDR3 reads CATSREYSSQPQHF. The CDR3 bases are TGTGCCACCAGCAGAGAGTATTCGAGTCAGCCCCAGCATTTT.

The J gene is TRBJ1-5, the V gene TRBV19, with D possibly being TRBD1 (6 bases). The germline V gene encodes CDR1 LNHDA and CDR2 SQIVND (reference sequence). The V end lost 5 bases, the J end lost 3 bases, and 23 bases lay between the germline ends. The CDR3 is made up of 18 amino acids. CDR3 bases: TGTGCCAGTAGTCCGCGGGCCCACCAGGGGTGGTTCAATCAGCCCCAGCATTTT. As protein: CASSPRAHQGWFNQPQHF.

This clone was detected only once. The CDR3 is CASGLVGQRGYGYTF. The CDR3 DNA follows: TGTGCCAGCGGCCTAGTGGGACAGAGAGGCTATGGCTACACCTTC. The V and J genes are TRBV6-5 and TRBJ1-2; 7 bases are a match to TRBD1. Losses at the gene ends were 8 bases for V and 4 bases for J; bases not matched to a gene: 13. The germline V gene encodes CDR1 MNHEY and CDR2 SVGAGI. The CDR3 is 15 residues long.

In this sample, this clone turned up a few times. The chain couples TRBV27 to TRBJ2-7; maybe TRBD2 (5 bases). The CDR3 spans 14 residues. Trimming left V 0 bases short and J 0 bases short, with 6 bases between. Germline assignment: CDR1 MNHEY and CDR2 SMNVEV (reference sequence). CDR3 in DNA: TGTGCCAGCAGTTTATCCGGGGTCTCCTACGAGCAGTACTTC. Translated, it gives CASSLSGVSYEQYF.

The chain uses TRBV27 and TRBJ1-5, with 10 nucleotides matching TRBD1. V lost 6 bases to trimming and J lost 3 bases; unmatched junction nucleotides: 17. CDR1 is MNHEY, CDR2 SMNVEV, per germline (reference sequence). This CDR3 is built from 19 residues. CDR3 region: CASRRSLTGTGASNQPQHF. DNA of the CDR3: TGTGCCAGCAGAAGGTCTCTCACCGGGACAGGGGCTTCCAATCAGCCCCAGCATTTT.

The chain uses TRBV9 and TRBJ2-7, with D uncertain. Trimming took 0 bases from V and 2 from J, leaving 12 bases between them. The CDR3 covers 15 residues. Germline V CDR1 and CDR2: SGDLS, YYNGEE. The CDR3 loop reads CASSVDLDWAYEQYF. The CDR3 DNA is TGTGCCAGCAGCGTAGACCTAGACTGGGCCTACGAGCAGTACTTC.

This rearrangement joins TRBV27 to TRBJ1-1; D is ambiguous. The germline V gene has CDR1 MNHEY and CDR2 SMNVEV (reference sequence). The ends were cut back, 3 bases at V and 4 bases at J, with 12 bases in the middle. This CDR3 has 14 residues. CDR3 bases: TGTGCCAGCAGTTTCCGGGAAAAGGGCACTGAAGCTTTCTTT. It translates to CASSFREKGTEAFF.